Listed here are 31 T cell receptor beta chains from one sample, sequenced in a study of long-term antiretroviral therapy in people with HIV. The authors ran the immunoSEQ assay, v3.0, at survey level. Repertoires were generated with immunoSEQ multiplex PCR, while TCRdb's copy carries only in-frame clones and drops some. The table records tens of thousands of clones, less than 90% of them present only once. The material was unsorted PBMCs, obtained 2 years after starting antiretroviral therapy. The receptors come from a man over 45 with HIV.

The rearrangement joins TRBV20-1 to TRBJ1-1; D is ambiguous. Looked up from germline, CDR1 is DFQATT and CDR2 is SNEGSKA (reference sequence). The CDR3 has 10 residues. DNA for the CDR3: TGCAGCCTCAACGGCCTCGAAGCTTTCTTT. This translates into CSLNGLEAFF.

Comments on this clone: An end of the junction does not agree with germline; a read error may underlie this. V usage is TRBV18 and J usage is TRBJ2-1; D not resolved. The germline V gene encodes CDR1 KGHSH and CDR2 LQKENI. This CDR3 has 12 amino acids. CDR3 loop: CASSPLFGRQLF. The CDR3, as DNA: TGTGCCAGCTCACCACTGTTCGGTCGGCAGCTCTTC.

This clone is classed as medium-sized. The chain is built from TRBV6-7 and TRBJ2-7, with D perhaps TRBD1 or TRBD2 (5 bases each). TRBV6-7 falls under the ORF class, with uncertain function. The CDR3 has 14 residues. The germline V and J ends were trimmed by 4 bases and 10 bases, with 20 bases remaining between them. CDR3 nucleotides: TGTGCCAGCAGTTCCGGGGCGCTCTCCCTGGGTCAGTACTTC. Translation gives CASSSGALSLGQYF.

The chain is built from TRBV7-8 and TRBJ1-5; D ambiguous. Germline V gene sequence: CDR1 SGHVS, CDR2 FQNEAQ. The V end was cut by 2 bases, the J end by 5 bases, with 16 bases between. The CDR3 spans 16 residues. As DNA, the CDR3 is TGTGCCAGCAGCTTACTTTCTCGGTGGGCCGATCAGCCCCAGCATTTT. Translated: CASSLLSRWADQPQHF.

The chain couples TRBV19 to TRBJ2-7; 8 bases are shared with TRBD2. V gave up 5 bases and J gave up 3 bases; unmatched junction bases: 6. The CDR3 extends over 14 amino acids. Germline V gene lookup returns CDR1 LNHDA and CDR2 SQIVND (reference sequence). CDR3 nucleotides: TGTGCCAGTAGTTTTCGGACTAGCAGCTACGAGCAGTACTTC. Translating gives CASSFRTSSYEQYF.

The rearrangement uses TRBV4-2 and TRBJ2-3; TRBD2 might be the D (6 bases). Germline CDR1 and CDR2: LGHNA and YNFKEQ. V was clipped by 2 bases and J by 2 bases, with 14 bases between them. CDR3 length: 16 residues. The CDR3 nucleotides are TGTGCCAGCAGCCAATCCACCGCGGGGACCACAGATACGCAGTATTTT. Translating it yields CASSQSTAGTTDTQYF.

This chain joins TRBV6-1 and TRBJ2-5; 7 bases line up with TRBD1. The germline V gene encodes CDR1 MNHNS and CDR2 SASEGT. V lost 7 bases to trimming and J lost 1 base; unmatched junction nucleotides: 9. CDR3 length equals 15 residues. As DNA, the CDR3 is TGTGCCAGCACCTTTTTGAGGACAGGCCAAGAGACCCAGTACTTC. It codes for CASTFLRTGQETQYF.

This chain joins TRBV28 and TRBJ1-5, with a possible D match to TRBD1 (6 bases). Between the trimmed V and J ends, which lost 3 bases and 0 bases, there was a span of 15 bases. The CDR3 sequence is 17 residues long. Per germline, CDR1 MDHEN and CDR2 SYDVKM. The CDR3 DNA reads TGTGCCAGCAGTTTCCCCCTCGGGACACCTAGCAATCAGCCCCAGCATTTT. Its translation: CASSFPLGTPSNQPQHF.

This clone was observed once. The chain joins TRBV2 to TRBJ2-5, with D possibly being TRBD2 (6 bases). This CDR3 spans 18 amino acids. Germline V lookup: CDR1 SNHLY, CDR2 FYNNEI. The V gene lost 5 bases and the J gene lost 2 bases, with 24 bases spanning the gap. CDR3 amino acids: CASSYPDTLTSRQETQYF. Here the CDR3 DNA reads TGTGCCAGCAGTTATCCCGACACGCTCACTAGCAGACAAGAGACCCAGTACTTC.

The chain employs TRBV7-9 and TRBJ2-4, with 10 bases identical to TRBD1. V was pared by 5 bases and J by 0 bases, with 4 bases of the junction left unmatched. CDR3 size: 16 residues. The germline gives CDR1 SEHNR, CDR2 FQNEAQ (reference sequence). The CDR3 coding sequence is TGTGCCAGCAGCCCTCGACAGGGGGCAGCCAAAAACATTCAGTACTTC. It specifies CASSPRQGAAKNIQYF.

The V call is TRBV12-5, the J call TRBJ1-2, with D perhaps TRBD1 (5 bases). The germline V gene encodes CDR1 LGHNT and CDR2 FRNRAP. Trimming took off 5 bases at V and 4 bases at J, with 11 bases between the two ends. The CDR3 has 13 residues. For the CDR3, the DNA is TGTGCTAGTGGTATTGACAGAGGCTATGGCTACACCTTC. It codes for CASGIDRGYGYTF.

V gene TRBV5-6 combines with J gene TRBJ1-5; possible D gene TRBD1, 5 bases. CDR1 is SGHDT, CDR2 YYEEEE, per germline. The CDR3 sequence is 16 residues long. Trimming removed 0 bases at V and 0 bases at J, with 10 bases between. The CDR3 protein is CASSLGGTGSNQPQHF. CDR3 in DNA: TGTGCCAGCAGCTTGGGAGGGACGGGTAGCAATCAGCCCCAGCATTTT.

The V gene is TRBV7-9, the J gene TRBJ1-1; D remains unclear. This CDR3 has 15 residues. Trimming took 5 bases from V and 3 from J, leaving 16 bases between them. The V gene's germline CDR1 is SEHNR and CDR2 FQNEAQ (reference sequence). The CDR3 nucleotides are TGTGCCAGCAGCCCCCGGAAGGCGGGGTACACTGAAGCTTTCTTT. It codes for CASSPRKAGYTEAFF.

The gene calls are TRBV6-4 and TRBJ2-1, with 9 bases aligning to TRBD2. J lost 6 bases, V lost 0 bases, and 3 bases had no gene match. Germline V gene data show CDR1 as MRHNA and CDR2 as SNTAGT. CDR3 length equals 15 residues. The CDR3 DNA follows: TGTGCCAGCAGTGACTCAACTAGCGGGTCCAATGAGCAGTTCTTC. As protein: CASSDSTSGSNEQFF.

The rearrangement uses TRBV19 and TRBJ2-5; D remains ambiguous. The V gene lost 5 bases and the J gene lost 3 bases, with 10 bases spanning the gap. Looked up from germline, CDR1 is LNHDA and CDR2 is SQIVND (reference sequence). The CDR3 covers 13 residues. CDR3 bases: TGTGCCAGTAGTCGGAACCTCAAAGAGACCCAGTACTTC. It codes for CASSRNLKETQYF.

V gene TRBV6-6 combines with J gene TRBJ2-7; a possible D gene is TRBD1 (5 bases). Trimming pared 2 bases from V and 2 bases from J, leaving 10 bases between. Germline CDR1 and CDR2: MNHNY and SVGAGI (reference sequence). The CDR3 is 14 residues long. The CDR3 DNA is TGTGCCAGCAGTTACGGGCAGACAGCCTACGAGCAGTACTTC. Residues: CASSYGQTAYEQYF.

V gene TRBV9 combines with J gene TRBJ1-6; possibly TRBD1 for D (5 bases). Per germline, CDR1 SGDLS and CDR2 YYNGEE. Trimming took 0 bases from V and 6 from J, leaving 10 bases between them. The CDR3 sequence is 15 residues long. The CDR3 DNA reads TGTGCCAGCAGCGTAGGGGGCCTATTTAATTCACCCCTCCACTTT. Amino acids: CASSVGGLFNSPLHF.

This sequence joins TRBV28 and TRBJ1-5; no clear D gene. The CDR3 contains 15 residues. Germline values: CDR1 MDHEN, CDR2 SYDVKM. The V gene lost 4 bases and the J gene lost 3 bases, with 13 bases spanning the gap. The chain's CDR3 is CASSSPGDHNQPQHF. The DNA for the CDR3 is TGTGCCAGCAGTTCACCCGGAGACCACAATCAGCCCCAGCATTTT.

The CDR3 nucleotides are TGTGCCAGCAGCCAAGGGAGGAGACAGGGAGTCCACGAGCAGTACTTC. Its translation: CASSQGRRQGVHEQYF. V usage is TRBV14 and J usage is TRBJ2-7; TRBD1 matches at 7 bases. The CDR3 totals 16 residues. Germline V gives CDR1 SGHDN, CDR2 FVKESK. J lost 5 bases, V lost 1 base, and 11 bases had no gene match.

The CDR3 loop reads CAISKDGHTQYF. CDR3 sequence (DNA): TGTGCCATCAGCAAGGACGGCCATACGCAGTATTTT. The chain recombines TRBV10-3 with TRBJ2-3, with no clear D. V lost 6 bases to trimming and J lost 7 bases, with 11 bases between them. The CDR3 has 12 residues. CDR1 and CDR2 from the germline V gene are ENHRY and SYGVKD.

This CDR3 reads CASSPTFFDRGTSYEQYF. The CDR3 DNA reads as TGTGCCAGTAGTCCTACCTTTTTCGACAGGGGGACGTCCTACGAGCAGTACTTC. The V call is TRBV19, the J call TRBJ2-7; 9 nucleotides agree with TRBD1. Germline lookup yields CDR1 LNHDA and CDR2 SQIVND (reference sequence). The V segment lost 5 bases and the J segment 1 base; nucleotides outside the gene matches: 15. The CDR3 runs to 18 residues.

This clone occurred once. V gene TRBV6-4 combines with J gene TRBJ1-1; D not certain. V lost 5 bases to trimming and J lost 2 bases, with 9 bases between them. Germline V CDR1 and CDR2: MRHNA, SNTAGT. The CDR3 has 13 residues. The CDR3 loop is CASSRTANTEAFF. For the CDR3, the DNA is TGTGCCAGCAGTCGGACGGCCAACACTGAAGCTTTCTTT.

The chain is built from TRBV4-3 and TRBJ1-2, with a possible D match to TRBD1 (5 bases). CDR1 is LGHNA, CDR2 YSLEER, per germline. With 4 bases removed from V and 8 bases from J, the gap between germline ends came to 23 bases. The CDR3 length is 16 residues. The CDR3 loop is CASSRNRGVILYGYTF. CDR3 bases: TGCGCCAGCAGCCGGAACCGGGGGGTTATTCTTTACGGCTACACCTTC.

The chain has TRBV15 and TRBJ2-3, with 14 bases that match TRBD2. CDR3 length equals 17 residues. Germline V gene data show CDR1 as LNHNV and CDR2 as YYDKDF (reference sequence). V gave up 1 base and J gave up 2 bases; unmatched junction bases: 2. The CDR3 region has the DNA TGTGCCACCAGCAGAGGGGGACTAGCGGGAGTCACAGATACGCAGTATTTT. Translation gives CATSRGGLAGVTDTQYF.

V is TRBV13 and J is TRBJ2-7; no clear D. This CDR3 contains 13 residues. Germline CDR1 and CDR2: PRHDT and FYEKMQ (reference sequence). V lost 5 bases and J 2 bases, leaving 10 bases between the germline ends. The CDR3 spells CASSTTRTYEQYF. DNA for the CDR3: TGTGCCAGCAGCACAACCCGAACCTACGAGCAGTACTTC.

The chain carries TRBV30 and TRBJ1-5, with a weak D call TRBD1 (6 bases). Per the germline V gene, CDR1 is GTSNPN and CDR2 is SVGIG (reference sequence). The CDR3 is made up of 12 amino acids. V lost 4 bases and J lost 7, with 11 bases in between. The CDR3 protein is CAWKQGNQPQHF. CDR3 sequence (DNA): TGTGCCTGGAAACAGGGTAACCAGCCCCAGCATTTT.

The CDR3 is CASSEYEAQTYEQYF. The CDR3 nucleotides are TGTGCCAGCAGTGAATATGAGGCACAAACCTACGAGCAGTACTTC. The chain uses TRBV6-1 and TRBJ2-7; no clear D. V lost 2 bases, J lost 2 bases, and 13 bases lay in between. This CDR3 region has 15 residues. CDR1 and CDR2 from the germline V gene are MNHNS and SASEGT.

V is TRBV28 and J is TRBJ2-1; no definite D call. This CDR3 spans 14 amino acids. Trimming took 2 bases from V and 0 from J, leaving 5 bases between them. The germline V gene has CDR1 MDHEN and CDR2 SYDVKM. CDR3 amino acids: CASSLMSSYNEQFF. The DNA for the CDR3 is TGTGCCAGCAGTTTAATGTCCTCCTACAATGAGCAGTTCTTC.

The chain carries TRBV6-5 and TRBJ1-6; D might be TRBD1 (5 bases). The CDR3 spans 14 residues. Germline V gives CDR1 MNHEY, CDR2 SVGAGI. The V end lost 6 bases, the J end lost 11 bases, and 17 bases lay between the germline ends. The CDR3 DNA is TGTGCCAGCAGACCTCAGGACATCATGGCACCCCTCCACTTT. This codes for CASRPQDIMAPLHF.

The CDR3 reads CASSVRDRRFGTGELFF. The CDR3 region has the DNA TGTGCCAGCAGTGTCCGGGACAGGAGGTTTGGTACCGGGGAGCTGTTTTTT. V gene TRBV27 combines with J gene TRBJ2-2; 8 bases map to TRBD1. J lost 5 bases, V lost 5 bases, and 13 bases had no gene match. The V gene's germline CDR1 is MNHEY and CDR2 SMNVEV (reference sequence). The CDR3 loop spans 17 amino acids.

The genes are TRBV27 and TRBJ2-1; D may be TRBD1 (7 bases). Deletions cut 5 bases from V and 3 bases from J, with 20 bases between. CDR3 length: 17 amino acids. From germline, CDR1 is MNHEY and CDR2 SMNVEV (reference sequence). The CDR3 coding sequence is TGTGCCAGCAGTACTCGAAGGGCAGGGGGGTTCTACAATGAGCAGTTCTTC. The encoded protein is CASSTRRAGGFYNEQFF.